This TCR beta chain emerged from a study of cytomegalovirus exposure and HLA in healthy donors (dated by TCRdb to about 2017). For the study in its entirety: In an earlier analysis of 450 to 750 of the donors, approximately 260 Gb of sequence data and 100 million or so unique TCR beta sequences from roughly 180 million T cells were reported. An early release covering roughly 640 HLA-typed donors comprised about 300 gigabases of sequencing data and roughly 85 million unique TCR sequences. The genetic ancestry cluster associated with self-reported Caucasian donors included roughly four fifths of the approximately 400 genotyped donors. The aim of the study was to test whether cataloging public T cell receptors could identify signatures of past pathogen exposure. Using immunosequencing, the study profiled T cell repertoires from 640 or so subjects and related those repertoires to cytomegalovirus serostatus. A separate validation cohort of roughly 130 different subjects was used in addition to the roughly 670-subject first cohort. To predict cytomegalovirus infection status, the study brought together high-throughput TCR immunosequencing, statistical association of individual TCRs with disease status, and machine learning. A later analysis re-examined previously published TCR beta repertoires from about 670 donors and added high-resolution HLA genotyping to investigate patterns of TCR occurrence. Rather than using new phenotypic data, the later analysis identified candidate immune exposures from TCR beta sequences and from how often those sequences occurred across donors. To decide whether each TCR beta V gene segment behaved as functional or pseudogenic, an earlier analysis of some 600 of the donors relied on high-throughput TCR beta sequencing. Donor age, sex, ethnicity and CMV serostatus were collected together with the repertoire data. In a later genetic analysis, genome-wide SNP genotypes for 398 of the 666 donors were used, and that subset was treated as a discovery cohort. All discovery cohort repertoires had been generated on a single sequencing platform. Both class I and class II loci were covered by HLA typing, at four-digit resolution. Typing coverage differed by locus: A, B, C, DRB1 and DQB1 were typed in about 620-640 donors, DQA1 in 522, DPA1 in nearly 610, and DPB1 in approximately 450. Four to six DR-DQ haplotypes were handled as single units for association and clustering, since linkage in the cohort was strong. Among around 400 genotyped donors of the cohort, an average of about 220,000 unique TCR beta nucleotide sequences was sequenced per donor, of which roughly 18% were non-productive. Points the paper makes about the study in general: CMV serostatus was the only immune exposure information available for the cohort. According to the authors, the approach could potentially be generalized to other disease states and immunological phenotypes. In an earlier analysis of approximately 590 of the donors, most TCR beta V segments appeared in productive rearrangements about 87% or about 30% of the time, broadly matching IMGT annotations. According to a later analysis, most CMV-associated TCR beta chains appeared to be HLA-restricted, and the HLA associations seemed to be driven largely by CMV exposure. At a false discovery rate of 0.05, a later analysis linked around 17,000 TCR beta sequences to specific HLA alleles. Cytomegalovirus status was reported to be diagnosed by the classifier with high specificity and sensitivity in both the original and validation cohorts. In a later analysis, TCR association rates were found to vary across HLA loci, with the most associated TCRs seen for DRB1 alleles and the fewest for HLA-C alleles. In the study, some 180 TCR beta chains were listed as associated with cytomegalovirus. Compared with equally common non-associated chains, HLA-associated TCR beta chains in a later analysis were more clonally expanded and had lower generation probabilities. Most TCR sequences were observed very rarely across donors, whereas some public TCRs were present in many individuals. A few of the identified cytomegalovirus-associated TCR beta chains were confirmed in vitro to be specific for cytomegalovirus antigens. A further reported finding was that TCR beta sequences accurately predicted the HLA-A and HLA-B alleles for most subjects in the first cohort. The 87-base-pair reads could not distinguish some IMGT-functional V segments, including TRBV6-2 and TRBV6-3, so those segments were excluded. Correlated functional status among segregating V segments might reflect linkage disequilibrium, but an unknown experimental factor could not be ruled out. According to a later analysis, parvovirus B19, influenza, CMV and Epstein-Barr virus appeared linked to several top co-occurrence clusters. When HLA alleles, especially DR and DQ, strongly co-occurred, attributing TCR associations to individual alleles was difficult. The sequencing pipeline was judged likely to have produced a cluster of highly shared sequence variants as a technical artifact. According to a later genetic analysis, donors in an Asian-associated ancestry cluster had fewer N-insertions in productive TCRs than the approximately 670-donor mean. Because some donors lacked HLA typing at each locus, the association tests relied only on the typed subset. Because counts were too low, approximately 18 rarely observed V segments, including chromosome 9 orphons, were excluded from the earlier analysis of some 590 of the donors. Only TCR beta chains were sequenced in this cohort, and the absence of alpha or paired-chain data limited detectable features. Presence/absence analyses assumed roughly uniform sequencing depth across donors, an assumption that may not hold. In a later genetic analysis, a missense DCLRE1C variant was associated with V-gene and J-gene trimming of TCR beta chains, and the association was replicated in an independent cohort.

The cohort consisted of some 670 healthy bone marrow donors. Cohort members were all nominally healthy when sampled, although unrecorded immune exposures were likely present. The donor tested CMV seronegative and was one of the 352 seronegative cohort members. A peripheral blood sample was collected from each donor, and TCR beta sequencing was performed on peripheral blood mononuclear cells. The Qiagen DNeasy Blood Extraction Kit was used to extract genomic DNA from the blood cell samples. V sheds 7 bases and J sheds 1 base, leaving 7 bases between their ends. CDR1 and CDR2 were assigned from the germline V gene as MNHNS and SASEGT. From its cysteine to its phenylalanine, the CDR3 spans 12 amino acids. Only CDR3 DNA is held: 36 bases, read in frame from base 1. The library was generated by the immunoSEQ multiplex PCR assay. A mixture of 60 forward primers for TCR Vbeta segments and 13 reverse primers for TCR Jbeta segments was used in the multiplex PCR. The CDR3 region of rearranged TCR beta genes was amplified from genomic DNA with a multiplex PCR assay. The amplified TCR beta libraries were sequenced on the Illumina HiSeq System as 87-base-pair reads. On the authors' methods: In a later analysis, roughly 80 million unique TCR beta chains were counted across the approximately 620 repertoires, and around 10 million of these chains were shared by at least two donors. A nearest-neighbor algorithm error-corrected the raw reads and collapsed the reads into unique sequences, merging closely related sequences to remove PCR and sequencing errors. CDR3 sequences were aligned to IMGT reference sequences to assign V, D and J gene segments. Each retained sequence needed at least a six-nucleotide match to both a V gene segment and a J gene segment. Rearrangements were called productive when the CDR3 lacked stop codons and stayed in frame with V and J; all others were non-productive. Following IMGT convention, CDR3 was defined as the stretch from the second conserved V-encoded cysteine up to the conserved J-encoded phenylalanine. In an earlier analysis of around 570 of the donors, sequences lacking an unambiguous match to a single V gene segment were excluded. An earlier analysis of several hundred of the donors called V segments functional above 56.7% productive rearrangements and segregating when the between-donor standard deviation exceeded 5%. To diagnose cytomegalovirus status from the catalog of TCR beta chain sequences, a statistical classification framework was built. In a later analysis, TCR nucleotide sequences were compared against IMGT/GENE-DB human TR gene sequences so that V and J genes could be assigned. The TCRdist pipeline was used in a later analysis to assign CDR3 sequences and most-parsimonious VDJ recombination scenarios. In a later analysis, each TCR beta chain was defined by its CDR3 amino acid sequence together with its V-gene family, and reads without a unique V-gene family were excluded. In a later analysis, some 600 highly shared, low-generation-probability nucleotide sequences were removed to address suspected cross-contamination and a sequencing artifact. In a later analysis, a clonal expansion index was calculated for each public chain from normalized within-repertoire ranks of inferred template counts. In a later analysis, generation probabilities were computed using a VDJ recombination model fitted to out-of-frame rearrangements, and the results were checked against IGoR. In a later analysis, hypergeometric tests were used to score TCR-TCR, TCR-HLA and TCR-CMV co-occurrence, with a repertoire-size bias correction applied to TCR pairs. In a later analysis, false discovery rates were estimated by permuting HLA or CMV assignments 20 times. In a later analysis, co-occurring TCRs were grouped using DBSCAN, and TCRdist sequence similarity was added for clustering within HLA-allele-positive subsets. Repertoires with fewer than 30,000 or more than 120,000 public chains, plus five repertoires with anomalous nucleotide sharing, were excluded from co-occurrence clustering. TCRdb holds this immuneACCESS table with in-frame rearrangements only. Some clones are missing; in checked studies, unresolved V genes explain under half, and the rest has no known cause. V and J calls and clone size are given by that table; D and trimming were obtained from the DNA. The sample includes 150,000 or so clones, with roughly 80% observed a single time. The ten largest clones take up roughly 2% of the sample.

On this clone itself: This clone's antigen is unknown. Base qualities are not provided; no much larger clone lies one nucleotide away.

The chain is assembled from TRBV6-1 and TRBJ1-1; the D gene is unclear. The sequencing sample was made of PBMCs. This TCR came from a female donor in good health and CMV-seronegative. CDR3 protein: CASILSNTEAFF. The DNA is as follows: TGTGCCAGCATACTTTCGAACACTGAAGCTTTCTTT.